The TCR beta chain under discussion was sequenced for a study of blood T cell repertoires in COVID-19. Background on the study: The United States, Italy and Spain supplied acute and convalescent COVID-19 samples.

The CDR3 extends over 15 amino acids. V dropped 5 bases and J dropped 5; count of bases not matched to a gene: 8. CDR1 is SGHNT and CDR2 is YENEEA in the germline V gene. As originally analysed: Reference gene primer amplification yielded estimated nucleated cell counts. Method: immunoSEQ multiplex PCR; TCRdb's copy keeps in-frame clones and lacks some. That table furnishes V, J and clone size, whereas the DNA furnished D and trimming. Altogether some 340,000 clones are present, around 82% being singletons, with the ten largest covering almost 3%. V gene TRBV11-3 combines with J gene TRBJ2-1; 8 bases are shared with TRBD1. Sequencing input: peripheral blood. This sequence was found in a man aged 25 to 40 with active or convalescent COVID-19. This chain's CDR3 is CASSARTGNHNEQFF. Here the CDR3 DNA reads TGTGCCAGCAGCGCCCGGACAGGGAACCACAATGAGCAGTTCTTC.